A selection of T cell receptor beta chains follows, all from one sample in a study of identical twins. Each CDR3 protein is one row after TCRdb ran MiXCR on the 5' RACE reads. The sample yields under 900,000 distinct CDR3 sequences, 15% to 20% seen once. These same data were also listed under a study on T cells expressing NK-cell markers.

The sequenced sample consisted of PBMCs. The receptors shown here come from a woman between 18 and 29 years old in good health. Each CDR3 is given with its conserved first and last residue. Each record gives: clone size, CDR3 length, V gene, J gene, CDR3 protein. Clone size is stated in some rows and not others, as once, few, many or a class when expanded.

abundance: NA
len: 11
v_gene: TRBV20-1
j_gene: TRBJ1-2
CDR3aa: CSARDLPIYTF

abundance: few
len: 14
v_gene: TRBV7-2
j_gene: TRBJ1-4
CDR3aa: CASSLSGSNEKLFF

abundance: NA
len: 19
v_gene: TRBV5-1
j_gene: TRBJ2-1
CDR3aa: CASSLQGTGGSSSYNEQFF

abundance: few
len: 13
v_gene: TRBV3-1
j_gene: TRBJ1-2
CDR3aa: CASSPTEGYGYTF

abundance: many
len: 16
v_gene: TRBV2
j_gene: TRBJ1-5
CDR3aa: CASSLTEGLLNQPQHF

abundance: few
len: 14
v_gene: TRBV18
j_gene: TRBJ2-7
CDR3aa: CASAAWDRTYEQYF

abundance: few
len: 15
v_gene: TRBV12-3/TRBV12-4
j_gene: TRBJ2-5
CDR3aa: CASSLAGTVQETQYF

abundance: few
len: 15
v_gene: TRBV11-2
j_gene: TRBJ1-2
CDR3aa: CASSLAPQGNYGYTF

abundance: NA
len: 14
v_gene: TRBV7-9
j_gene: TRBJ2-2
CDR3aa: CASSRQGTGGELFF

abundance: NA
len: 14
v_gene: TRBV10-3
j_gene: TRBJ2-2
CDR3aa: CAITEGATTGELFF

abundance: few
len: 14
v_gene: TRBV12-3/TRBV12-4
j_gene: TRBJ1-2
CDR3aa: CASSLPLGVDGYTF

abundance: NA
len: 16
v_gene: TRBV29-1
j_gene: TRBJ2-5
CDR3aa: CSVDLTRLAYQETQYF

abundance: few
len: 16
v_gene: TRBV5-1
j_gene: TRBJ2-1
CDR3aa: CASSRGLAGLYNEQFF

abundance: few
len: 14
v_gene: TRBV6-2/TRBV6-3
j_gene: TRBJ2-3
CDR3aa: CASSSRLAGDTQYF

abundance: NA
len: 14
v_gene: TRBV7-8
j_gene: TRBJ2-7
CDR3aa: CASSLFDRGLEQYF

abundance: NA
len: 16
v_gene: TRBV10-1
j_gene: TRBJ2-1
CDR3aa: CASSFNKREGYNEQFF